Here is one TCR beta chain with its context. No antigen is known for it. Per-base qualities were not stored, and no clone one base away is much larger. This specimen comes from a study of blood T cell repertoires in COVID-19 (dated by TCRdb to about 2020). Regarding the research as a whole: Collaborator samples came from the United States, Italy and Spain and covered acute and convalescent phases of COVID-19. A freely available public database, intended as a resource for researchers studying the immune response to SARS-CoV-2, is where the repertoires were released. Samples were obtained from the ongoing ImmuneRACE study (first 160 participants) and from 1,254 subjects provided by 6 global collaborators. A de-identified subject ID, COVID-19 status, age in years and sex were almost always included in the sample metadata. Where HLA class I and class II types were available, the types were taken from metadata supplied by the sample provider, not from assay-based typing. Deeply sampled blood TCRbeta repertoires from subjects exposed to, actively infected with, or recovered from COVID-19 were included in the dataset. The material from the prospective study consisted of cDNA or gDNA derived from T cells, B-cell-depleted T cells, or PBMCs.

One collaborating source in Seattle enrolled patients while the patients were actively infected and followed the patients over time throughout the course of disease. Collaborating institutions collected whole blood in K2EDTA tubes following their own protocols. Collaborator samples were shipped for TCRbeta analysis as frozen whole blood, isolated PBMCs, or DNA extracted from either sample type. V loses 0 bases at its end and J loses 2 bases; junction bases beyond the gene matches: 4. Including cysteine and phenylalanine, the CDR3 has 16 amino acids. This entry keeps only the CDR3 DNA: 48 bases, framed from base 1. The germline V gene provides CDR1 SGHTA and CDR2 FQGNSA. General findings and caveats noted by the study authors: The amount of clinical and demographic metadata varied by source and participant and was provided uncurated.

TCRbeta CDR3 regions were amplified from genomic DNA by means of the immunoSEQ Assay, a bias-controlled multiplex PCR. From the authors' description of their analysis: The number of nucleated cells in each sample was estimated from the amplification of reference gene primers within the assay. To quantify the absolute abundance of each unique TCRbeta CDR3 rearrangement, sequence reads were collapsed and filtered. Productive Simpson clonality was computed per sample as the square root of Simpson's diversity index over productive rearrangements. TCRdb obtained this table from immuneACCESS and retained in-frame rearrangements with V and J assigned. These tables miss some clones; where compared with another copy, unresolved V genes account for less than half of the shortfall, and the remainder is unexplained. V and J calls and clone size are given by that table; D and trimming were obtained from the DNA. This sample lists a few hundred thousand clones; roughly 90% were detected once. Of the sample, approximately 3% falls within the top ten clones.

Input material: peripheral blood. Here the chain combines TRBV7-2 and TRBJ2-7; TRBD1 fits 10 bases in the junction. The receptor was derived from a woman in her 30s with COVID-19, enrolled during active disease. The CDR3 protein is CASSLAGTGAAYEQYF. The nucleotide sequence is TGTGCCAGCAGCTTAGCGGGGACAGGGGCGGCCTACGAGCAGTACTTC.